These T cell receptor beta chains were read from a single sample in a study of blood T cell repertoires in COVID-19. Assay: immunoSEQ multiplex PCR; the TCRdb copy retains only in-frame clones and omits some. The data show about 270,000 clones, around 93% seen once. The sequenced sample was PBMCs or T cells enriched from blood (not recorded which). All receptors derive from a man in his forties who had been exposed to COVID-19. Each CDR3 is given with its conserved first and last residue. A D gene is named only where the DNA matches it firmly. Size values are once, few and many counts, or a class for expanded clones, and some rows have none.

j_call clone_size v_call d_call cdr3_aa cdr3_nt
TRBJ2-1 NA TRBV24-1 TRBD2 CATSETGSLAGEDEQFF TGTGCCACCAGTGAGACAGGGTCACTAGCGGGAGAGGATGAGCAGTTCTTC
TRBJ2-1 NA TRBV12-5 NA CASGPTYNEQFF TGTGCTAGTGGTCCTACCTACAATGAGCAGTTCTTC
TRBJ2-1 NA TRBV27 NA CASSIDQGSFYNEQFF TGTGCCAGCAGCATAGATCAGGGTTCGTTCTACAATGAGCAGTTCTTC
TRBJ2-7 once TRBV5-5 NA CASSFPGTFEQYF TGTGCCAGCAGCTTCCCCGGGACATTTGAGCAGTACTTC
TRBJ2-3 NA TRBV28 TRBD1 CASIPGQGISLPQYF TGTGCCAGCATCCCGGGACAGGGGATTTCGCTCCCCCAGTATTTT
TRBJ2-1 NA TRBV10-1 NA CASSEENEQFF TGCGCCAGCTCTGAAGAGAATGAGCAGTTCTTC
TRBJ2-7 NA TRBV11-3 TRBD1 CASSFRDSDNYEQYF TGTGCCAGCAGCTTTCGGGACAGTGACAACTACGAGCAGTACTTC
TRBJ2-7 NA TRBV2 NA CASSERTASSYEQYF TGTGCCAGCAGTGAGAGGACAGCCTCTTCCTACGAGCAGTACTTC
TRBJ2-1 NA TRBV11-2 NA CASKNRANEQFF TGTGCCAGCAAAAACAGGGCCAATGAGCAGTTCTTC
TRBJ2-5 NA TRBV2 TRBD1 CASSRDSWETQYF TGTGCCAGCAGCCGGGACAGTTGGGAGACCCAGTACTTC
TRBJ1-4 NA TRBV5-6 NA CASSSSGGLRTNEKLFF TGTGCCAGCAGCTCGAGCGGGGGTCTGAGGACTAATGAAAAACTGTTTTTT
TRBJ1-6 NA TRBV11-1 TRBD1 CASSLDRGQNSPLHF TGTGCCAGCAGCTTGGACAGGGGGCAGAATTCACCCCTCCACTTT
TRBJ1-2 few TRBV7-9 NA CASSLAPGDGYTF TGTGCCAGCAGCTTAGCCCCGGGTGATGGCTACACCTTC
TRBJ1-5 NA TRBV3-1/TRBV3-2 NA CASIPEGKMNQPQHF TGTGCCAGTATCCCAGAGGGAAAAATGAATCAGCCCCAGCATTTT
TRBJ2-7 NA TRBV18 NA CASSPSQGPYEQYF TGTGCCAGCTCACCATCCCAGGGGCCCTACGAGCAGTACTTC
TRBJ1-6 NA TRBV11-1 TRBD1 CASVRGRGAHNSPLHF TGTGCCAGCGTCAGGGGGCGCGGTGCTCATAATTCACCCCTCCACTTT
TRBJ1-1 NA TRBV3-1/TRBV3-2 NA CASSQGGASGATEAFF TGTGCCAGCAGCCAAGGGGGAGCCAGCGGGGCAACTGAAGCTTTCTTT
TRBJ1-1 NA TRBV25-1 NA CASSEIGVEAFF TGTGCCAGCAGTGAAATAGGGGTTGAAGCTTTCTTT
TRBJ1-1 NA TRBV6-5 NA CASSYQPPEAFF TGTGCCAGCAGCTATCAACCGCCAGAAGCTTTCTTT
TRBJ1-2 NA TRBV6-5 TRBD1 CASSSDRVVYGYTF TGTGCCAGCAGTTCAGACAGGGTCGTCTATGGCTACACCTTC
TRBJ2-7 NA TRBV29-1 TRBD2 CSVVRQPLQTSGRSYEQYF TGCAGCGTTGTGCGCCAACCCCTACAAACTAGCGGGAGGTCCTACGAGCAGTACTTC
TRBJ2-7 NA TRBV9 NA CASSGRDYEQYF TGTGCCAGCAGCGGGAGAGACTACGAGCAGTACTTC
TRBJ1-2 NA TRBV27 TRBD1 CASREQGGTVYGYTF TGTGCCAGCAGGGAACAGGGGGGCACGGTCTATGGCTACACCTTC
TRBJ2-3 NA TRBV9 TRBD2 CASSVAGREGGSTDTQYF TGTGCCAGCAGCGTAGCTGGGCGGGAGGGGGGAAGCACAGATACGCAGTATTTT
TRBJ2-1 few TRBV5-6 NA CASSLSGTTEGNEQFF TGTGCCAGCAGCTTGTCCGGGACGACGGAGGGGAATGAGCAGTTCTTC
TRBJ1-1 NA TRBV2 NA CASSPLGHNTEAFF TGTGCCAGCAGTCCCCTGGGACACAACACTGAAGCTTTCTTT
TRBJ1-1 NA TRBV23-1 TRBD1 CASSQSPGQGRNTEAFF TGCGCCAGCAGTCAATCCCCGGGACAGGGAAGGAACACTGAAGCTTTCTTT
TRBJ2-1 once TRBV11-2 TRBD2 CASSLGTSSSYNEQFF TGTGCCAGCAGCCTGGGGACTAGCAGCTCCTACAATGAGCAGTTCTTC
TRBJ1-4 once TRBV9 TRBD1 CASSGAGGGEKLFF TGTGCCAGCAGCGGAGCAGGGGGAGGAGAAAAACTGTTTTTT
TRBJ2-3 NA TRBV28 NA CASTPGAGQHTDTQYF TGTGCCAGCACCCCTGGGGCGGGACAGCACACAGATACGCAGTATTTT
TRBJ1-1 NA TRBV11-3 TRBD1 CASSPTGVVTEAFF TGTGCCAGCAGCCCAACAGGGGTAGTCACTGAAGCTTTCTTT
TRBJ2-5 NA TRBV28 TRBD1 CASSLMGQGKETQYF TGTGCCAGCAGTTTAATGGGACAGGGAAAGGAGACCCAGTACTTC
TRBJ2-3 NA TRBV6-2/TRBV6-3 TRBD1 CASSRLWTGFARDTQYF TGTGCCAGCAGTCGGTTGTGGACAGGGTTCGCACGAGATACGCAGTATTTT
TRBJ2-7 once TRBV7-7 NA CASSPTLDSAEQYF TGTGCTAGCAGCCCCACTTTAGACAGCGCCGAGCAGTACTTC
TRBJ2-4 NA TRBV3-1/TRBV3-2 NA CASSQVKEGAAKNIQYF TGTGCCAGCAGCCAAGTGAAGGAGGGTGCAGCCAAAAACATTCAGTACTTC
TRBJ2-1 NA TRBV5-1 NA CASSRDYNEQFF TGCGCCAGCAGCCGGGACTACAATGAGCAGTTCTTC
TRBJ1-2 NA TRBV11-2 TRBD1 CASSYLDRENYGYTF TGTGCCAGCAGCTACCTGGACAGGGAGAACTATGGCTACACCTTC